The 14 T cell receptor beta chains reported below all come from one sample, sequenced in a study of OX40 agonist ivuxolimab in advanced cancers. Repertoires were generated with immunoSEQ multiplex PCR, while TCRdb's copy carries only in-frame clones and drops some. The data show over 60,000 clones, around 83% seen once. The sample here was CD4+ or CD8+ T cells sorted from blood, taken in a trial of the OX40 agonist ivuxolimab. The receptors stem from an adult with an advanced solid tumor such as melanoma, head and neck, liver or kidney cancer.

This chain links TRBV5-1 with TRBJ2-7; 13 nucleotides match TRBD2. The germline V gene has CDR1 SGHRS and CDR2 YFSETQ. The CDR3 loop spans 16 amino acids. Trimming took 4 bases from V and 0 from J; bases not matched to a gene: 4. The CDR3 reads CASSPGLAGSSYEQYF. DNA of the CDR3: TGCGCCAGCAGCCCGGGACTAGCGGGGAGCTCCTACGAGCAGTACTTC.

The chain combines TRBV4-2 with TRBJ2-6; TRBD2 is a possible D gene (5 bases). This CDR3 contains 17 residues. Trimming stripped 1 base from V and 0 bases from J, with 10 bases between. Per the germline V gene, CDR1 is LGHNA and CDR2 is YNFKEQ. The CDR3, as DNA: TGTGCCAGCAGCCAAGGTCAGAGGGCCTCTGGGGCCAACGTCCTGACTTTC. This sequence encodes CASSQGQRASGANVLTF.

This sequence joins TRBV4-2 and TRBJ1-1; D is perhaps TRBD1 (5 bases). The V and J ends lost 3 bases and 1 base respectively, with 12 bases between them. The CDR3 contains 15 residues. Germline V gene lookup returns CDR1 LGHNA and CDR2 YNFKEQ. The CDR3: CASSHSQGGNTEAFF. The CDR3 region has the DNA TGTGCCAGCAGCCACAGTCAGGGAGGGAACACTGAAGCTTTCTTT.

The V and J genes are TRBV18 and TRBJ2-5; TRBD1 matches at 8 bases. V lost 2 bases, J lost 1 base, and 3 bases stayed unmatched. Germline-derived CDR1 and CDR2 are KGHSH and LQKENI. The CDR3 consists of 15 residues. CDR3 in DNA: TGTGCCAGCTCACCAATCGGGACAGGCCAAGAGACCCAGTACTTC. The encoded protein is CASSPIGTGQETQYF.

The J gene is TRBJ1-1, the V gene TRBV7-6, with 8 nucleotides matching TRBD1. The CDR3 spans 16 residues. The V gene end was trimmed by 5 bases and the J gene end by 10 bases; junction bases not matched to a gene: 18. Germline V gene sequence: CDR1 SGHVS, CDR2 FNYEAQ. The CDR3, as DNA: TGTGCCAGCAGCCACATTTACGGTCAGGGGGCGCTCGGAGCTTTCTTT. Its translation is CASSHIYGQGALGAFF.

The gene calls are TRBV7-6 and TRBJ1-1; no clear D. This CDR3 spans 13 amino acids. Germline CDR1 reads SGHVS; CDR2 reads FNYEAQ. V was clipped by 5 bases and J by 1 base, with 8 bases between them. The CDR3 coding sequence is TGTGCCAGCAGCATTACCGGGAACACTGAAGCTTTCTTT. Its protein is CASSITGNTEAFF.

The chain employs TRBV9 and TRBJ1-6, with TRBD1 identical over 8 bases. V lost 4 bases and J lost 9; bases outside the gene matches: 9. The CDR3 totals 15 residues. Germline CDR1 is SGDLS and CDR2 is YYNGEE. The CDR3 DNA reads TGTGCCAGCAGCTTCGAGGACAGGGAAAGTTCACCCCTCCACTTT. Its protein is CASSFEDRESSPLHF.

The gene calls are TRBV4-2 and TRBJ1-2; D not resolved. The V gene's germline CDR1 is LGHNA and CDR2 YNFKEQ. This CDR3 is built from 14 residues. V was trimmed by 4 bases and J by 3 bases, leaving 12 bases between them. The DNA for the CDR3 is TGTGCCAGCAGCCGACAAAACAGTTACTATGGCTACACCTTC. It translates to CASSRQNSYYGYTF.

The rearrangement joins TRBV6-5 to TRBJ1-1; 7 positions agree with TRBD1. After removal of 4 bases from V and 1 base from J, the junction contained 6 bases not matched to a gene. Germline V gene data show CDR1 as MNHEY and CDR2 as SVGAGI. This CDR3 region has 15 residues. CDR3 sequence (DNA): TGTGCCAGCAGTTTGGCGGGACAGAGGAACACTGAAGCTTTCTTT. Translating it yields CASSLAGQRNTEAFF.

The chain joins TRBV2 to TRBJ2-1, with TRBD2 identical over 13 bases. V shed 2 bases, J shed 8 bases, and the junction held 3 bases outside the gene matches. Germline lookup yields CDR1 SNHLY and CDR2 FYNNEI. The CDR3 contains 15 residues. The DNA of the CDR3 is TGTGCCAGCAGTGAAACTAGCGGGGGGGCCTATGAGCAGTTCTTC. Translated, it gives CASSETSGGAYEQFF.

The chain uses TRBV2 and TRBJ2-5; perhaps TRBD2 as D (6 bases). Germline V lookup: CDR1 SNHLY, CDR2 FYNNEI. Trimming removed 4 bases at V and 3 bases at J, with 12 bases between. The CDR3 consists of 14 residues. The CDR3 DNA reads as TGTGCCAGCAGTGCCCCCAGACTAGAAGAGACCCAGTACTTC. Its translation is CASSAPRLEETQYF.

This chain links TRBV2 with TRBJ1-2; D is uncertain. V was cut by 7 bases and J by 5 bases, with 14 bases left in between. CDR1 and CDR2 from the germline V gene are SNHLY and FYNNEI. The CDR3 covers 13 residues. Written as DNA, the CDR3 is TGTGCCAGCATGTCGGGGAATCTATATGGCTACACCTTC. It codes for CASMSGNLYGYTF.

The chain is built from TRBV28 and TRBJ1-2, with 9 bases lining up with TRBD1. Germline V gene sequence: CDR1 MDHEN, CDR2 SYDVKM. The V gene end was trimmed by 4 bases and the J gene end by 8 bases; junction bases not matched to a gene: 8. The CDR3 consists of 14 residues. CDR3 amino acids: CASSSGQGGGGYTF. In DNA, the CDR3 is TGTGCCAGCAGTTCGGGACAGGGAGGAGGCGGCTACACCTTC.

The chain is built from TRBV6-1 and TRBJ2-5, with D possibly TRBD2 on 6 matching bases. CDR1 and CDR2 from the germline V gene are MNHNS and SASEGT. This CDR3 is built from 13 residues. V lost 4 bases and J lost 1, with 7 bases in between. Written as DNA, the CDR3 is TGTGCCAGCAGTGTCGGGGGCCAAGAGACCCAGTACTTC. Its protein is CASSVGGQETQYF.